This T cell receptor beta chain was sequenced during a study of T-cell reconstitution after alpha-beta-depleted transplantation in children. Findings and caveats of the study: Surviving recipient T cells and intrathymic progenitors accounted for some patients' high TCRbeta diversity at day 60. Newly produced T cells mostly provided counts and TCRbeta diversity after one year, as hyperexpanded clones declined. Several hundred expanded graft clones reportedly supplied alpha-beta T cells about two months after transplant.

In its sample, this clonotype was seen a few times. Antigen: not known. TCRbeta library preparation incorporated unique molecular identifiers. TCRdb recomputed calls from the PCR reads with MiXCR, one row per CDR3 protein. The data contain 440,000 or so distinct CDR3 sequences, over 40% of them singletons. V shed 2 bases and J 7 bases; nucleotides not matched to a gene: 3. The germline CDR1 and CDR2 sequences are SGHAT and FQNNGV. This CDR3 has 15 amino acids. The rearrangement uses TRBV11-2 and TRBJ2-2, with 11 bases fitting TRBD2. The sample here was PBMCs, taken before TCRalphabeta/CD19-depleted stem cell transplant. This TCR derives from a girl aged 2-15 years with aplastic anemia, due to receive a stem cell transplant. CDR3 bases: TGTGCCAGCAGCTTACATAGCGGGAGGGGCGGGGAGCTGTTTTTT. As protein: CASSLHSGRGGELFF.